What follows are 11 T cell receptor beta chains derived from one specimen sequenced in a study of tumor-infiltrating lymphocytes in primary liver carcinoma (dated by TCRdb to the late 2010s). Blood RNA was extracted from unsorted whole blood with TRIzol reagent; germline DNA came from the DNeasy Blood & Tissue kit. These reads were obtained on an Illumina HiSeq 2500. Starting from about 500 ng total RNA, TCRbeta-specific cDNA was produced by reverse transcription with a constant-region primer and ProtoScript II reverse transcriptase. The TCRbeta libraries were prepared through three rounds of nested multiplex PCR following a slightly modified ARM-PCR procedure. Multiplex TRBV1-TRBV30 forward primers and a Cbeta reverse primer were used in the first two PCR rounds, each of which was run for 10 to 11 cycles. TCRdb redid the processing of the public reads, applying fastp at Q25 and MiXCR, and retained in-frame beta chains. Every CDR3 protein is listed once, alongside the most common genes and DNA of its rows. Counted in this sample were roughly 180,000 distinct CDR3 sequences; about 55% of them appeared once. Under 75% of the sample is held by the ten biggest clonotypes.

The sequencing sample was made of peripheral blood. The source is a man in his forties or fifties with primary liver carcinoma and hepatitis B virus infection.

A remark on this clonotype: The CDR3 does not close with the conserved phenylalanine or tryptophan, likely indicating a read error. Because the CDR3's place on the DNA is in doubt, the DNA is left out and the CDR3 is given as listed by TCRdb. The chain uses TRBV5-4 and TRBJ2-2; the DNA was not used to check the table's D call, TRBD2. The germline gives CDR1 SGHNT, CDR2 YYREEE (reference sequence). The CDR3 is 15 residues long, counting both termini. The CDR3 here is CASSPFSGGTGELFS.

V gene TRBV6-1 combines with J gene TRBJ1-2; D might be TRBD1 (5 bases). Germline lookup yields CDR1 MNHNS and CDR2 SASEGT. The CDR3 consists of 13 residues. The ends were cut back, 0 bases at V and 6 bases at J, with 8 bases in the middle. CDR3 region: CASSEARGDGYTF. For the CDR3, the DNA is TGTGCCAGCAGTGAAGCGCGAGGGGATGGCTACACCTTC.

The chain employs TRBV6-2 or TRBV6-3 and TRBJ1-2; no definite D call. Germline CDR1 is MNHEY and CDR2 is SVGEGT. The CDR3 loop spans 16 amino acids. V was trimmed by 4 bases and J by 2 bases, leaving 17 bases between them. CDR3 coding DNA: TGTGCCAGCAGTTTTGGGGAGCTGTTGGGAAACTATGGCTACACCTTC. It yields the protein CASSFGELLGNYGYTF.

As to this clonotype: It may be a read error: a sequence one base away is much more abundant. The CDR3 ends on some other residue instead of the conserved phenylalanine or tryptophan, so this is likely a read error. The chain joins TRBV29-1 to TRBJ2-5; D unresolved. V lost 3 bases to trimming and J lost 3 bases, with 8 bases between them. Germline CDR1 SQVTM, CDR2 ANQGSEA. The CDR3 loop spans 12 amino acids. The CDR3 protein is CSVDFRKETQYL. The DNA for the CDR3 is TGCAGCGTTGATTTCAGGAAAGAGACCCAGTACCTC.

J is TRBJ2-7 and V is TRBV6-2 or TRBV6-3; D gene unclear. Germline CDR1 MNHEY, CDR2 SVGEGT. The length of the CDR3 is 13 residues. V was trimmed by 4 bases and J by 0 bases, leaving 7 bases between them. The CDR3 spells CASSSSASYEQYF. Written as DNA, the CDR3 is TGTGCCAGCAGTTCGTCAGCCTCCTACGAGCAGTACTTC.

Comments on this clonotype: The junction departs from the called germline gene at one end, perhaps through a read error. This rearrangement joins TRBV11-2 to TRBJ2-1, with 9 bases matching TRBD2. CDR3 size: 17 residues. Germline V gene lookup returns CDR1 SGHAT and CDR2 FQNNGV. The CDR3 DNA reads as TGTGCCAGCAGCTTAACCATAGCGGGAGTAAGGGTCTATGAGCAGCTCTTC. Amino acids: CASSLTIAGVRVYEQLF. Full variable domain (remainder filled in from reference TRBV11-2 and TRBJ2-1): EAGVAQSPRYKIIEKRQSVAFWCNPISGHATLYWYQQILGQGPKLLIQFQNNGVVDDSQLPKDRFSAERLKGVDSTLKIQPAKLEDSAVYLCASSLTIAGVRVYEQLFGPGTRLTVL.

The chain recombines TRBV29-1 with TRBJ1-1, with 7 nucleotides matching TRBD1. The CDR3 contains 15 residues. Germline V CDR1 and CDR2: SQVTM, ANQGSEA. J was trimmed by 10 bases and V by 3 bases; bases with no gene match: 17. As DNA, the CDR3 is TGCAGCGTTGACCACCCTTTGGTAGGACAGGCGAGAGCTTTCTTT. As protein: CSVDHPLVGQARAFF.

This clonotype appeared many times. The chain has TRBV6-5 and TRBJ2-7, with TRBD2 matching 10 bases. Germline CDR1 MNHEY, CDR2 SVGAGI. Trimming removed 5 bases from V and 3 bases from J; junction bases left unmatched: 13. The CDR3 contains 17 residues. CDR3 loop: CASSHYIGLADHYEQYF. The CDR3 coding sequence is TGTGCCAGCAGTCACTACATCGGACTAGCGGACCACTACGAGCAGTACTTC.

The chain joins TRBV10-1 to TRBJ2-3, with TRBD2 matching 8 bases. The CDR3 extends over 13 amino acids. V trimming: 8 bases; J trimming: 8 bases; junction bases outside the gene matches: 9. CDR1 and CDR2 (germline): WNHNN, SYGVQD (reference sequence). The CDR3 loop is CASSSGSGGTQYF. The CDR3 nucleotides are TGCGCCAGCTCAAGCGGGAGTGGGGGTACGCAGTATTTT.

The chain joins TRBV14 to TRBJ1-1; D not certain. Germline CDR1 reads SGHDN; CDR2 reads FVKESK. Trimming took off 7 bases at V and 1 base at J, with 10 bases between the two ends. The CDR3 extends over 13 amino acids. CDR3 region: CASISLENTEAFF. CDR3 nucleotide sequence: TGTGCCAGCATATCACTGGAGAACACTGAAGCTTTCTTT.

Comment on this clonotype: Here the CDR3 omits its conserved ending phenylalanine or tryptophan, so a read error is the likely source. The V call is TRBV11-2, the J call TRBJ2-7; D call uncertain. CDR1 is SGHAT and CDR2 is FQNNGV in the germline V gene. CDR3 length: 14 residues. CDR3 sequence (DNA): TGTACCAGCAGCTTAACTGACGTAGCCTACGAGCAGTACTTG. Its translation: CTSSLTDVAYEQYL.